The T cell receptor beta chain under discussion was sequenced for a study of T cell repertoires in ileal Crohn's disease. Study overall: Biopsies of the neoterminal ileum at postoperative colonoscopy form M6 samples.

In regard to this clone: Its antigen is not identified.

Regarding the study as a whole: High-frequency clones were more common in sorted CD8 than CD4 cells. All patients with clonality above 26.8% had endoscopic recurrence.

The method was immunoSEQ multiplex PCR; TCRdb's version includes in-frame clones alone and lacks a portion of them. The sample consists of roughly 8,500 clones, 79% of them appearing once. V shed 8 bases and J 2 bases; nucleotides not matched to a gene: 9. The germline V gene has CDR1 SGHRS and CDR2 YFSETQ. The CDR3 totals 14 residues. Time point in this sample: neoterminal ileum biopsy at postoperative endoscopy, about 6 months after surgery. Included were adult ileal or ileocolonic Crohn's patients indicated for ileocolonic resection. This receptor was identified in an adult with Crohn's disease. This chain links TRBV5-1 with TRBJ1-1, with 7 bases that match TRBD1. Sequenced input: ileal tissue. This CDR3 is CASETGSGNTEAFF. As DNA, the CDR3 is TGCGCCAGTGAGACAGGGTCGGGTAACACTGAAGCTTTCTTT.